The T cell receptor beta chain under discussion was sequenced for a study of T cells in Graves' hyperthyroidism and ophthalmopathy. Study-level findings and limits: Ophthalmopathy got predicted by the model a median approximately six months before its onset. Peripheral blood also featured most of the thyroid clonotypes expanded above 0.001.

Amplified regions were TCR beta CDR3 sequences from RNA transcripts. HTBI primers drove first-round RT-PCR of the TCR CDR3. A single record per CDR3 protein comes from TCRdb applying MiXCR to the multiplex PCR reads. The data show approximately 400,000 distinct CDR3 sequences, about a fifth seen once. Among the patients, aged 18 to 65, hyperthyroidism was newly diagnosed and had lasted under 2 months. The PBMCs studied were ones that came from 10 ml fresh peripheral blood. This clonotype was observed at least ten times. Its antigen remains unknown. Germline lookup yields CDR1 DFQATT and CDR2 SNEGSKA (reference sequence). With 6 bases removed from V and 0 bases from J, the gap between germline ends came to 9 bases. The CDR3 contains 12 residues.

The receptor was derived from a woman younger than 35 with Graves' hyperthyroidism. The chain employs TRBV20-1 and TRBJ2-7; D perhaps matches TRBD2 (6 bases). The sample comprised blood. The CDR3 loop reads CSAAGSSYEQYF. CDR3 bases: TGCAGTGCGGCGGGGTCCTCCTACGAGCAGTACTTC.